Each of the 16 T cell receptor beta chains below was sequenced from the same sample in a study of blood T cell repertoires in COVID-19. Generated by immunoSEQ multiplex PCR, the TCRdb table keeps only in-frame clones and is missing some. This sample has about 80,000 clones, with under 90% found just once. Material for sequencing was peripheral blood. These receptors were taken from a woman in her thirties or forties with active or convalescent COVID-19.

The chain carries TRBV5-1 and TRBJ2-5; D not resolved. The CDR3 consists of 12 residues. The V end lost 1 base, the J end lost 5 bases, and 6 bases lay between the germline ends. Germline V gene lookup returns CDR1 SGHRS and CDR2 YFSETQ. The CDR3 bases are TGCGCCAGCAGCTTGTCTGTGGAGACCCAGTACTTC. It codes for CASSLSVETQYF.

The chain joins TRBV6-6 to TRBJ1-1; D is possibly TRBD1 (5 bases). The V end was cut by 0 bases, the J end by 0 bases, with 8 bases between. Germline values: CDR1 MNHNY, CDR2 SVGAGI (reference sequence). This CDR3 region has 15 residues. CDR3 loop: CASSYSRVLNTEAFF. CDR3 nucleotide sequence: TGTGCCAGCAGTTACTCCAGGGTTTTGAACACTGAAGCTTTCTTT.

The V and J genes are TRBV6-5 and TRBJ2-7; 8 nucleotides align to TRBD1. The germline CDR1 and CDR2 sequences are MNHEY and SVGAGI. The CDR3 extends over 14 amino acids. Trimming at V came to 0 bases and at J to 4 bases, leaving 2 bases not matched to a gene. The CDR3 DNA reads as TGTGCCAGCAGTTACTCGAACAGGGGGTACGAGCAGTACTTC. This gives the protein CASSYSNRGYEQYF.

The rearrangement links TRBV7-2 to TRBJ2-5, with D possibly being TRBD1 (6 bases). Germline CDR1 and CDR2: SGHTA and FQGNSA. The ends were cut back, 1 base at V and 2 bases at J, with 11 bases in the middle. There are 15 residues in the CDR3. The CDR3 reads CASSLGWQGQETQYF. The CDR3 nucleotides read TGTGCCAGCAGCTTAGGGTGGCAGGGGCAAGAGACCCAGTACTTC.

The chain is built from TRBV6-2 or TRBV6-3 and TRBJ2-7; TRBD2 agrees at 10 bases. V shed 6 bases and J 4 bases; nucleotides not matched to a gene: 12. Germline V lookup: CDR1 MNHEY, CDR2 SVGEGT. This CDR3 is 16 amino acids long. CDR3 amino acids: CASSQSHTSGVYEQYF. The DNA of the CDR3 is TGTGCCAGCAGCCAATCCCATACTAGCGGGGTGTACGAGCAGTACTTC.

This clone came up a few times. The genes are TRBV3-1 (or the pseudogene TRBV3-2) and TRBJ2-3; 8 positions match TRBD2. Germline V gene sequence: CDR1 LGHDT, CDR2 YNNKEL (reference sequence). The V and J ends lost 4 bases and 2 bases, in that order; junction bases with no gene match: 20. CDR3 length: 20 amino acids. CDR3 in amino acids: CASSPLTSGSRRSPTDTQYF. The DNA for the CDR3 is TGTGCCAGCAGCCCCCTGACAAGCGGGAGTCGGCGCTCGCCCACAGATACGCAGTATTTT.

V gene TRBV29-1 combines with J gene TRBJ1-2; D gene ambiguous. Germline V gene lookup returns CDR1 SQVTM and CDR2 ANQGSEA. This CDR3 comprises 10 residues. Trimming pared 7 bases from V and 3 bases from J, leaving 6 bases between. The CDR3 bases are TGCAGCGCCGGGGACTATGGCTACACCTTC. Protein sequence: CSAGDYGYTF.

This clone appeared a few times. J is TRBJ1-4 and V is TRBV5-8, with D possibly matching TRBD1 (5 bases). The germline gives CDR1 SGHTS, CDR2 YDEGEE. The CDR3 covers 13 residues. V lost 1 base, J lost 5 bases, and 6 bases lay in between. Here the CDR3 reads CASSLTGNEKLFF. The CDR3 DNA sequence: TGTGCCAGCAGCTTGACAGGAAATGAAAAACTGTTTTTT.

V usage is TRBV11-3 and J usage is TRBJ2-4; TRBD2 is a possible D gene (6 bases). The CDR3 runs 15 residues. Trimming took off 3 bases at V and 7 bases at J, with 16 bases between the two ends. The germline V gene encodes CDR1 SGHNT and CDR2 YENEEA. CDR3: CASSFGGSGGNIQYF. As DNA, the CDR3 is TGTGCCAGCAGCTTTGGAGGGAGCGGAGGTAACATTCAGTACTTC.

V gene TRBV18 combines with J gene TRBJ2-5; 7 bases are shared with TRBD1. This CDR3 contains 15 residues. Germline lookup yields CDR1 KGHSH and CDR2 LQKENI. V was pared by 1 base and J by 4 bases, with 6 bases of the junction left unmatched. In nucleotides, the CDR3 is TGTGCCAGCTCACCACAGGGGGCAAGAGGAGAGACCCAGTACTTC. Translating it yields CASSPQGARGETQYF.

The rearrangement uses TRBV5-1 and TRBJ1-1; TRBD1 aligns across 9 bases. CDR3 length: 14 amino acids. J gave up 5 bases and V 4 bases, and 6 bases lay outside the gene matches. Germline CDR1 reads SGHRS; CDR2 reads YFSETQ. The CDR3 sequence: CASSPGQGLTEAFF. DNA of the CDR3: TGCGCCAGCAGCCCGGGACAGGGTCTGACTGAAGCTTTCTTT. Full variable domain (remainder filled in from reference TRBV5-1 and TRBJ1-1): KAGVTQTPRYLIKTRGQQVTLSCSPISGHRSVSWYQQTPGQGLQFLFEYFSETQRNKGNFPGRFSGRQFSNSRSEMNVSTLELGDSALYLCASSPGQGLTEAFFGQGTRLTVV.

V gene TRBV28 combines with J gene TRBJ1-5; the D is unclear. Trimming took off 4 bases at V and 3 bases at J, with 10 bases between the two ends. The germline V gene has CDR1 MDHEN and CDR2 SYDVKM. CDR3 length equals 14 residues. CDR3 nucleotides: TGTGCCAGCAGTTCTCCAGCGGACAATCAGCCCCAGCATTTT. It translates to CASSSPADNQPQHF.

The rearrangement uses TRBV28 and TRBJ1-4; D gene unclear. The CDR3 has 14 residues. Trimming stripped 3 bases from V and 8 bases from J, with 13 bases between. From germline, CDR1 is MDHEN and CDR2 SYDVKM. In DNA, the CDR3 is TGTGCCAGCAGTTTGTTCGTCCAAGCCGAAAAACTGTTTTTT. This sequence encodes CASSLFVQAEKLFF.

V usage is TRBV11-3 and J usage is TRBJ2-3; 8 bases are shared with TRBD2. CDR1 is SGHNT, CDR2 YENEEA, per germline. Trimming removed 3 bases from V and 3 bases from J; junction bases left unmatched: 5. The CDR3 runs 15 residues. CDR3 loop: CASSFSSGGTDTQYF. As DNA, the CDR3 is TGTGCCAGCAGCTTTTCGAGCGGGGGAACAGATACGCAGTATTTT.

This clone was seen only a few times. V and J are TRBV6-5 and TRBJ2-2; D possibly corresponds to TRBD2 (6 bases). The CDR3 totals 15 residues. CDR1 and CDR2 from the germline V gene are MNHEY and SVGAGI. Trimming took off 5 bases at V and 1 base at J, with 11 bases between the two ends. CDR3 sequence reads: CASSRNGGNTGELFF. The CDR3 DNA follows: TGTGCCAGCAGTCGCAACGGGGGGAACACCGGGGAGCTGTTTTTT.

The chain recombines TRBV5-6 with TRBJ2-7; 7 bases fit TRBD1. Germline-derived CDR1 and CDR2 are SGHDT and YYEEEE. The CDR3 extends over 15 amino acids. V lost 1 base to trimming and J lost 1 base; unmatched junction nucleotides: 5. As DNA, the CDR3 is TGTGCCAGCAGCTTGCCCCCAGGGGGATCCTACGAGCAGTACTTC. It yields the protein CASSLPPGGSYEQYF.